The 3 T cell receptor beta chains in this list originate from one sample, sequenced in a study of blood T cell repertoires in COVID-19. Here immunoSEQ multiplex PCR was the method, and the copy in TCRdb shows in-frame clones only, minus some. This table holds about 250,000 clones, about 93% found once. Sequences were obtained from peripheral blood. The receptors here all came from a man aged 25-40 years with COVID-19, enrolled during active disease.

V gene TRBV5-4 combines with J gene TRBJ1-1; D unclear. With 4 bases removed from V and 1 base from J, the gap between germline ends came to 11 bases. This CDR3 has 14 residues. The germline CDR1 and CDR2 sequences are SGHNT and YYREEE (reference sequence). For the CDR3, the DNA is TGTGCCAGCAGCGCCGGCGGCAGGAACACTGAAGCTTTCTTT. Amino acid sequence: CASSAGGRNTEAFF.

J is TRBJ1-5 and V is TRBV6-5; D remains unclear. The CDR3 contains 13 residues. CDR1 MNHEY and CDR2 SVGAGI come from the germline V gene. Trimming cost V 10 bases and J 0 bases, with 10 bases left between them. The DNA for the CDR3 is TGTGCCACCCGGTACTATAGCAATCAGCCCCAGCATTTT. Its translation: CATRYYSNQPQHF.

V usage is TRBV5-1 and J usage is TRBJ1-2; D possibly corresponds to TRBD1 (5 bases). Germline V lookup: CDR1 SGHRS, CDR2 YFSETQ. This CDR3 is 16 amino acids long. The V end lost 0 bases, the J end lost 6 bases, and 18 bases lay between the germline ends. CDR3 sequence: CASSLDWGIKGDGYTF. The CDR3 DNA reads TGCGCCAGCAGCTTGGACTGGGGCATCAAAGGAGATGGCTACACCTTC.